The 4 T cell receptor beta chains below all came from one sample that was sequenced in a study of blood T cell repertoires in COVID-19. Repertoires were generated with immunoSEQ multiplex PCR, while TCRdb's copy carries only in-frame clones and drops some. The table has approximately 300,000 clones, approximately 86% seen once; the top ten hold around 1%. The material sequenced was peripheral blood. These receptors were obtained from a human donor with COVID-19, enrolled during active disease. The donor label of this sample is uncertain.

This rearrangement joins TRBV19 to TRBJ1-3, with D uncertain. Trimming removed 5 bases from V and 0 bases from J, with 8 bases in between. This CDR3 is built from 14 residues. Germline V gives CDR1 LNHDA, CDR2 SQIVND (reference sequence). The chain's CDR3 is CASSPQVSGNTIYF. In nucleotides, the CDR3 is TGTGCCAGTAGTCCCCAGGTCTCTGGAAACACCATATATTTT. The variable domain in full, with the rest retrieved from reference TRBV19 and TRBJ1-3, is DGGITQSPKYLFRKEGQNVTLSCEQNLNHDAMYWYRQDPGQGLRLIYYSQIVNDFQKGDIAEGYSVSREKKESFPLTVTSAQKNPTAFYLCASSPQVSGNTIYFGEGSWLTVV.

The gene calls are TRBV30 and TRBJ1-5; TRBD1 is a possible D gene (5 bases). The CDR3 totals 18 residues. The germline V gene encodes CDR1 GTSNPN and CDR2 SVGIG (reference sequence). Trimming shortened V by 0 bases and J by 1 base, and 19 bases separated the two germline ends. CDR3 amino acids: CAWSVYRAGAGSNQPQHF. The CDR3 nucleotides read TGTGCCTGGAGTGTATATAGGGCTGGGGCAGGGAGCAATCAGCCCCAGCATTTT.

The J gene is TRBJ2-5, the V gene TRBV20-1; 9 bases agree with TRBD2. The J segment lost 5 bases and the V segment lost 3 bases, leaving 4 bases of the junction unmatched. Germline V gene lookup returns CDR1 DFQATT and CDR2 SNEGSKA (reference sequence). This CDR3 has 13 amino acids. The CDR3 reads CSASPSGTETQYF. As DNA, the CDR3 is TGCAGTGCTAGTCCTAGCGGGACCGAGACCCAGTACTTC.

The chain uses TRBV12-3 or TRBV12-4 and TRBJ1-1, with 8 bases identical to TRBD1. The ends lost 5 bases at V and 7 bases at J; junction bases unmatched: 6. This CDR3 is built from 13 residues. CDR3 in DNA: TGTGCCAGCAGTATCGACAGGGGAGGTGAAGCTTTCTTT. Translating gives CASSIDRGGEAFF.